These 7 T cell receptor beta chains originate from one sample sequenced in a study of T cell repertoires in cytomegalovirus infection. TCRdb ran MiXCR on the reads and lists one entry per CDR3 protein. Among about 570,000 distinct CDR3 sequences, about 40% were seen once, and the ten largest hold 48%. No cognate antigen is known for these TCRs. The sample here was cultured PBMCs, taken from culture after CMV antigen stimulation. Receptor source: a human donor in good health (CMV status not recorded). Some clones in this sample may be carry-over from other donors' samples.

The CDR3 protein is CASSEPPGTGYEQYF. DNA of the CDR3: TGTGCCAGCAGTGAACCCCCCGGGACAGGCTACGAGCAGTACTTC. The chain combines TRBV6-1 with TRBJ2-7, with 8 bases aligning to TRBD1. The germline CDR1 and CDR2 sequences are MNHNS and SASEGT. The trim removed 2 bases at V and 3 bases at J, leaving 6 bases unmatched. The CDR3 totals 15 residues.

This clonotype was seen at least ten times. The genes are TRBV11-2 and TRBJ1-2, with unresolved D. This CDR3 contains 13 residues. V was cut by 11 bases and J by 4 bases, with 17 bases left in between. The germline CDR1 and CDR2 sequences are SGHAT and FQNNGV. CDR3 sequence: CAGASAAGYGYTF. In DNA form, the CDR3 reads TGTGCCGGTGCGAGCGCGGCCGGCTATGGCTACACCTTC. Together with reference TRBV11-2 and TRBJ1-2, the CDR3 gives the full variable domain: EAGVAQSPRYKIIEKRQSVAFWCNPISGHATLYWYQQILGQGPKLLIQFQNNGVVDDSQLPKDRFSAERLKGVDSTLKIQPAKLEDSAVYLCAGASAAGYGYTFGSGTRLTVV.

For this clonotype: Germline and junction disagree at one end, which may indicate a read error. This sequence joins TRBV6-2 or TRBV6-3 and TRBJ2-1; tentative D call: TRBD2 (6 bases). CDR1 is MNHEY, CDR2 SVGEGT, per germline. CDR3 size: 12 residues. The CDR3 DNA reads as TGTGCCAGCAGGGGGGGACTTCCTCCCCTGATCTTC. Translation: CASRGGLPPLIF.

This clonotype was observed a few times. J is TRBJ1-3 and V is TRBV7-9; no clear D gene. The germline V gene encodes CDR1 SEHNR and CDR2 FQNEAQ (reference sequence). V gave up 7 bases and J gave up 0 bases, with 7 bases separating them. The CDR3 totals 13 residues. The CDR3 DNA reads TGTGCCAGCACCTTCTCCTCTGGAAACACCATATATTTT. This encodes CASTFSSGNTIYF.

This clonotype was recorded a few times. The V call is TRBV15, the J call TRBJ1-6, with 7 bases aligning to TRBD1. Per germline, CDR1 LNHNV and CDR2 YYDKDF (reference sequence). The V gene end was trimmed by 4 bases and the J gene end by 7 bases; junction bases not matched to a gene: 7. This CDR3 spans 15 amino acids. The DNA of the CDR3 is TGTGCCACCAGCAAGTCAGGGGGGGTCAATTCACCCCTCCACTTT. It encodes CATSKSGGVNSPLHF.

In this sample, this clonotype turned up many times. The junction does not match germline at one end; this may be a read error. The rearrangement links TRBV18 to TRBJ2-5, with D maybe TRBD2 (6 bases). The CDR3 has 13 residues. Germline V gene data show CDR1 as KGHSH and CDR2 as LQKENI. CDR3 region: CASSPPGRETQYF. Written as DNA, the CDR3 is TGCGCCAGCAGCCCACCGGGGAGGGAGACCCAGTACTTC.

A few counts support this clonotype. The gene calls are TRBV10-2 and TRBJ2-7; the D gene is possibly TRBD1 (5 bases). The ends were cut back, 8 bases at V and 1 base at J, with 6 bases in the middle. The germline gives CDR1 WSHSY, CDR2 SAAADI. CDR3 size: 11 residues. The CDR3 DNA reads as TGCGCCAGCGGGGCTTCCTACGAGCAGTACTTC. Protein: CASGASYEQYF.